A selection of T cell receptor beta chains follows, all from one sample in a study of T cells expressing NK-cell markers. TCRdb re-called the 5' RACE reads and gives one entry per CDR3 protein, without DNA. The listing records hundreds of thousands of distinct CDR3 sequences. The sequencing sample was made of blood T cells: a sorted CD56 or NKG2C T cell subset, CD4+ or CD8+ T cells, or bulk PBMC T cells (not recorded which). These TCRs come from a man aged 18 to 69 in good health. Both conserved end residues are part of each CDR3. The order of the fields is V gene, J gene, CDR3 protein.

TRBV4-2	TRBJ2-3	CASSQRRSRGVSTDTQYF
TRBV18	TRBJ1-5	CASSPPGLTSNQPQHF
TRBV12-2	TRBJ2-1	CASRSETSGEDNEQFF
TRBV24-1	TRBJ2-3	CATSRDGTDTQYF
TRBV20-1	TRBJ1-6	CSATGDLPNSPLHF
TRBV7-8	TRBJ1-6	CASSSAAYNSPLHF
TRBV20-1	TRBJ2-4	CSATAPVKAKNIQYF
TRBV7-9	TRBJ2-3	CASSLRTSPDTQYF
TRBV29-1	TRBJ2-1	CSVRRDTDEQFF
TRBV2	TRBJ1-1	CASTPTGLGEAFF
TRBV20-1	TRBJ2-5	CSARDPRYQAGGQETQYF
TRBV7-8	TRBJ2-1	CATLPQVGNYNEQFF
TRBV5-7	TRBJ1-6	CASSRGSPLHF
TRBV9	TRBJ2-6	CASEGYQGGSGANVLTF
TRBV28	TRBJ2-3	CASSFNPDTQYF
TRBV20-1	TRBJ2-3	CSAGRDSRTDTQYF
TRBV19	TRBJ2-2	CASSIDLRANTGELFF
TRBV3-1	TRBJ2-6	CASSHGPGANVLTF
TRBV7-3	TRBJ2-7	CASSLTPGQTYEQYF
TRBV27	TRBJ1-2	CASSSPGQGFYGYTF
TRBV20-1	TRBJ2-7	CSAAPGQGIYEQYF
TRBV7-2	TRBJ2-7	CASSYLAGGRSYEQYF
TRBV15	TRBJ2-1	CATSRGPLAGGPNEQFF
TRBV4-2	TRBJ2-5	CASSHRAGGPQETQYF
TRBV12-3/TRBV12-4	TRBJ2-4	CASRSVLDSKNIQYF
TRBV5-1	TRBJ2-2	CASRVISGVNTGELFF
TRBV11-2	TRBJ1-2	CASSLEQGNYGYTF